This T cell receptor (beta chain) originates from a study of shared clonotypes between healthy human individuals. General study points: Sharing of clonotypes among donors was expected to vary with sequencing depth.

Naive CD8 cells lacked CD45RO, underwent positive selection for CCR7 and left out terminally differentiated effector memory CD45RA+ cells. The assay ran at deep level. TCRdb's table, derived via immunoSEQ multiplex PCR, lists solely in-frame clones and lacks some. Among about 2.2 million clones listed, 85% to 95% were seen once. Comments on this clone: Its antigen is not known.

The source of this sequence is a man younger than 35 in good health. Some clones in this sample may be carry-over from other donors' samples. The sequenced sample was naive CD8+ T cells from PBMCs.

CDR3 nucleotide sequence: TGTGCCAGCGGGGGGAGGGGCGTAGCTTTCTTT. Amino acid sequence: CASGGRGVAFF. This chain uses TRBV7-9 with TRBJ1-1; possibly TRBD1 for D (5 bases). From germline, CDR1 is SEHNR and CDR2 FQNEAQ (reference sequence). V was pared by 8 bases and J by 10 bases, with 14 bases between. CDR3 length: 11 amino acids.